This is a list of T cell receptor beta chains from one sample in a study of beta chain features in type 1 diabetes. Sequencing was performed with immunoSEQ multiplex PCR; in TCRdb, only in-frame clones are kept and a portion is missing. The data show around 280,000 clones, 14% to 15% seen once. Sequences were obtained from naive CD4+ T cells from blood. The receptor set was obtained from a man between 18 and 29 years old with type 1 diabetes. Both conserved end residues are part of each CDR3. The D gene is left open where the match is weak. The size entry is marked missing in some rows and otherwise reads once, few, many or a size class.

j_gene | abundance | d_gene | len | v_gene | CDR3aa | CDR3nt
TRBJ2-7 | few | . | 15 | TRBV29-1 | CSVTILGALSYEQYF | TGCAGCGTTACCATTTTAGGGGCCCTGTCCTACGAGCAGTACTTC
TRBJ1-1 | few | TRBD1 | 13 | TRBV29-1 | CSATGTANTEAFF | TGCAGCGCTACCGGGACAGCGAACACTGAAGCTTTCTTT
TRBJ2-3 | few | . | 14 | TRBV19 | CASSIKGRSDTQYF | TGTGCCAGTAGTATCAAGGGGCGCTCGGATACGCAGTATTTT
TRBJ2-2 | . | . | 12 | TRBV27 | CASSLLSGELFF | TGTGCCAGCAGTTTATTATCGGGGGAGCTGTTTTTT
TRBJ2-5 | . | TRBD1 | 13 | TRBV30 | CAWSVPGQGTQYF | TGTGCCTGGAGTGTACCCGGACAGGGAACCCAGTACTTC
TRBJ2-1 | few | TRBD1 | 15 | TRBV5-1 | CASSTGQAVYNEQFF | TGCGCCAGCAGCACAGGACAGGCCGTCTACAATGAGCAGTTCTTC
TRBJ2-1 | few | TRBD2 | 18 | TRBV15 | CATSNPVPGLAASSEQFF | TGTGCCACCAGCAACCCGGTCCCGGGACTAGCGGCCTCCAGTGAGCAGTTCTTC
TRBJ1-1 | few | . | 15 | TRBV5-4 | CASSLVGHPNTEAFF | TGTGCCAGCAGCTTGGTGGGACACCCGAACACTGAAGCTTTCTTT
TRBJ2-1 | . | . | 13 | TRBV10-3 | CAISESKEYRQFF | TGTGCCATCAGTGAGTCGAAGGAATACAGGCAGTTCTTC
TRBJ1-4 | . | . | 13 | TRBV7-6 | CASSPATNEKLFF | TGTGCCAGCAGCCCAGCGACTAATGAAAAACTGTTTTTT
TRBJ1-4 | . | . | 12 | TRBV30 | CAWSDAGEKLFF | TGTGCCTGGAGTGATGCAGGGGAAAAACTGTTTTTT
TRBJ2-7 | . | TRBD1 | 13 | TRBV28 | CASSRTGAYEQYF | TGTGCCAGCAGTCGGACAGGGGCCTACGAGCAGTACTTC
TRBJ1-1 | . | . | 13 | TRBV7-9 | CASSLPSSAEAFF | TGTGCCAGCAGCTTACCATCCAGCGCTGAAGCTTTCTTT
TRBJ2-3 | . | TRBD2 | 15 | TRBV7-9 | CASSLGAGGTDTQYF | TGTGCCAGCAGCTTGGGAGCGGGGGGCACAGATACGCAGTATTTT
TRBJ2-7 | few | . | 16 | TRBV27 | CASSLFGEKSSYEQYF | TGTGCCAGCAGTTTATTCGGGGAAAAGAGCTCCTACGAGCAGTACTTC
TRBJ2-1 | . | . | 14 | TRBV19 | CASPRRQGIHEQFF | TGTGCCAGTCCTCGCCGGCAGGGGATTCATGAGCAGTTCTTC
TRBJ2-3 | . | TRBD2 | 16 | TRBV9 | CASSVARTSLTDTQYF | TGTGCCAGCAGCGTAGCTAGGACTAGCCTCACAGATACGCAGTATTTT
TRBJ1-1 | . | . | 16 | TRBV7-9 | CASSYGSQGSRTEAFF | TGTGCCAGCAGTTACGGGAGTCAGGGTTCTAGAACTGAAGCTTTCTTT
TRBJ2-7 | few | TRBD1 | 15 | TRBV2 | CASSRQGAALYEQYF | TGTGCCAGCAGTAGACAGGGGGCGGCCCTCTACGAGCAGTACTTC
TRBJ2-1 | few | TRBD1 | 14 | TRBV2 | CASSDGQVYNEQFF | TGTGCCAGCAGTGATGGACAGGTCTACAATGAGCAGTTCTTC
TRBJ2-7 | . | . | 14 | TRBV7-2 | CASSSNRESYEQYF | TGTGCCAGCAGCTCTAACAGGGAGTCCTACGAGCAGTACTTC
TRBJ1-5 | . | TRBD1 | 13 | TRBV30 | CACDRGNNQPQHF | TGTGCCTGCGACAGGGGGAACAATCAGCCCCAGCATTTT